This TCR beta chain originates from a study of identical twins. In every case, the donor was a healthy Caucasian. The V and J ends lost 6 bases and 6 bases respectively, with 18 bases between them. The CDR3 is 15 amino acids. The germline V gene has CDR1 SNHLY and CDR2 FYNNEI. A template switching step contributed a universal primer site, while unique molecular identifiers were present in the cDNA. Each CDR3 protein is one row after TCRdb ran MiXCR on the 5' RACE reads. The sample has 690,000 or so distinct CDR3 sequences, around 6% seen once. This clonotype showed up many times. Its target is unknown. Study conclusions and caveats: In beta out-of-frame sequences, the excess sharing between twins was weaker. Abundant beta clonotypes from cord blood bore fewer insertions; memory repertoires lacked this pattern.

The chain is built from TRBV2 and TRBJ2-1; D tentatively fits TRBD1 or TRBD2 (6 bases each). The origin of this receptor is a man between 18 and 35 years old in good health. Material: naive T cells sorted from blood. Here the CDR3 reads CASSQQGGFGNEQFF. The CDR3 nucleotides read TGTGCCAGCAGCCAACAGGGAGGATTTGGCAATGAGCAGTTCTTC.